The sequence of this TCR beta chain was determined in a study of blood T cell repertoires in COVID-19. For the study at large: Sites in the United States, Italy and Spain provided acute and convalescent COVID-19 samples.

The junction had 13 bases not matched to a gene; V was cut back by 2 bases and J by 0 bases. The CDR3 is 18 amino acids. The germline CDR1 and CDR2 sequences are KGHSH and LQKENI. Assay: immunoSEQ multiplex PCR; the TCRdb copy retains only in-frame clones and omits some. The data contain approximately 280,000 clones, approximately 84% of them singletons. The chain links TRBV18 to TRBJ2-7, with 7 bases lining up with TRBD2. This clonotype was obtained from a woman aged 30 to 39 who had recovered from COVID-19. What was sequenced was peripheral blood. CDR3 loop: CASSPDGSGVLSSYEQYF. The CDR3 coding sequence is TGTGCCAGCTCACCAGACGGGAGCGGGGTGTTGAGCTCCTACGAGCAGTACTTC.